The clone carrying this TCR beta chain was seen ten or more times. Antigen unknown. Aged about 6 to 100, donors were systemically healthy Caucasians from Russia. The data derive from a study of blood T cells in healthy people across ages. About the study: Template switching captured about one barcoded beta molecule per two T cells. Broader study findings: Investigators viewed diversity estimates from one million T cells as underestimates, the study reported.

CDR1 is SGHKS, CDR2 YYEKEE, per germline (reference sequence). The V and J ends lost 3 bases and 10 bases respectively, with 10 bases between them. The CDR3 contains 11 residues. Then a second PCR, running roughly 7 to 11 cycles, was carried out with a sample-barcoded 5' primer and a J-beta primer mix. Every cDNA molecule carried a tag from a template-switch adaptor bearing 12 random nucleotides. One entry per CDR3 protein, called by TCRdb with MiXCR from the 5' RACE reads. The sample consists of hundreds of thousands of distinct CDR3 sequences, approximately 40% of them appearing once. Sequencing used blood. V gene TRBV5-5 combines with J gene TRBJ2-5, with D possibly matching TRBD2 (5 bases). The origin of this receptor is an elderly man in good health. DNA for the CDR3: TGTGCCAGCAGCTCCACGAGGGTCCAGTACTTC. This sequence encodes CASSSTRVQYF.